The present entry profiles one T cell receptor (beta chain) with its context. TCRdb ran MiXCR on the PCR reads and lists one entry per CDR3 protein. The table includes 400,000 to 600,000 distinct CDR3 sequences, over 20% detected once. This CDR3 is 15 amino acids long. V was pared by 1 base and J by 0 bases, with 7 bases between. Germline V gene data show CDR1 as MNHNS and CDR2 as SASEGT. The sample is drawn from a study of molecular identifiers for immune sequencing clone quantification. The sample taken for sequencing was naive CD8+ T cells from blood, with Jurkat cell RNA spiked in. Sample subset: FACS-sorted CD8+CD4-CCR7+CD45RA+ naive T cells. The V call is TRBV6-1, the J call TRBJ1-5; D gene ambiguous. The TCR originated in a human donor in good health. Some libraries in this study had Jurkat cell RNA spiked in. The CDR3 sequence: CASSEVRLSNQPQHF. CDR3 DNA: TGTGCCAGCAGTGAAGTCAGGCTTAGCAATCAGCCCCAGCATTTT.